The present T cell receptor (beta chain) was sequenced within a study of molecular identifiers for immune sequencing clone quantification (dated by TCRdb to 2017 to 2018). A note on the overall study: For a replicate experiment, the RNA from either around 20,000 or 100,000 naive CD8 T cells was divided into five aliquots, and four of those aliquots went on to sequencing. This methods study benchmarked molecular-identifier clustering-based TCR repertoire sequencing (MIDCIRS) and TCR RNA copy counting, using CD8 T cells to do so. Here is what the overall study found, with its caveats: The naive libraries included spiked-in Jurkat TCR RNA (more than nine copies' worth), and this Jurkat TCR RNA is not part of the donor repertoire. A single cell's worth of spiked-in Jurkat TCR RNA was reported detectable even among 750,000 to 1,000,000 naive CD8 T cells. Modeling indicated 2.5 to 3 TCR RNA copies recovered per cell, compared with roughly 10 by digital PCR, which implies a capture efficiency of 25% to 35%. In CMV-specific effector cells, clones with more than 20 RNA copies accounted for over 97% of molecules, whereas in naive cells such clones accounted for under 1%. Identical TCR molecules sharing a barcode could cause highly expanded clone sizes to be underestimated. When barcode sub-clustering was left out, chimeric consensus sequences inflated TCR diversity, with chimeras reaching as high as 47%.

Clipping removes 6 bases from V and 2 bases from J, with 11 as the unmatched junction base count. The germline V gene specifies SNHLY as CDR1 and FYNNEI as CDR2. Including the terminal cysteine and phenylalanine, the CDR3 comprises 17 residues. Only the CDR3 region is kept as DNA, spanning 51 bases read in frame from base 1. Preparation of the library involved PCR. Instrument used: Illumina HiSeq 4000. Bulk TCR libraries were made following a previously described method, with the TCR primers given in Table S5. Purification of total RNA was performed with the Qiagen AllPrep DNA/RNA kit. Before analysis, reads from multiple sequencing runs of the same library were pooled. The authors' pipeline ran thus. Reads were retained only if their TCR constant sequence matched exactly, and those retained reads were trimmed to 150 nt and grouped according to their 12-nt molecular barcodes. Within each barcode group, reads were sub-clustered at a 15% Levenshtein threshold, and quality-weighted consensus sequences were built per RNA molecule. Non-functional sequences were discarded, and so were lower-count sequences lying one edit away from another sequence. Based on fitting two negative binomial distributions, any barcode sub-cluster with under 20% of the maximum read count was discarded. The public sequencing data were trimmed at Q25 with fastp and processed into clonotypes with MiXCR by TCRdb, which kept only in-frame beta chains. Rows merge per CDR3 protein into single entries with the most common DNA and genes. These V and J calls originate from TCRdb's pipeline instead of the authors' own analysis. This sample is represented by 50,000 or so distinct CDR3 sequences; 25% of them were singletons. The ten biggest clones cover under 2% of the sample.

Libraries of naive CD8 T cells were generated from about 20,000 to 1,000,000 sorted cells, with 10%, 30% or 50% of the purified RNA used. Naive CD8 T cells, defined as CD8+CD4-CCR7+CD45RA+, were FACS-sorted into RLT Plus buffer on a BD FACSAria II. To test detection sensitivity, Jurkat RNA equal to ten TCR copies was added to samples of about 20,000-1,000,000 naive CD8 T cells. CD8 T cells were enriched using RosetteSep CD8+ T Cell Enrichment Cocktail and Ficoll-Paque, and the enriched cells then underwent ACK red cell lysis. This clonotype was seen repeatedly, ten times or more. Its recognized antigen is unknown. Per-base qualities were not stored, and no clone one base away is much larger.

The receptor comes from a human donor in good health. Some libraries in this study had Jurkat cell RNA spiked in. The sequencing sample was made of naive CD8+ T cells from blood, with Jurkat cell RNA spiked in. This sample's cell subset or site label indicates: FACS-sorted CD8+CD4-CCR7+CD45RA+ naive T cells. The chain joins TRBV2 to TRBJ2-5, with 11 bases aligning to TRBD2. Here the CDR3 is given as CASRQGTSGGWQETQYF. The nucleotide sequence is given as TGTGCCAGCAGGCAAGGGACTAGCGGAGGGTGGCAAGAGACCCAGTACTTC.